The rows below give T cell receptor beta chains drawn from one sample of a study of cytotoxic CD8 clonotypes in ibrutinib-treated CLL. Profiled with immunoSEQ multiplex PCR; TCRdb holds only in-frame clones, not every one. In the table there are 49,000 or so clones, roughly 57% of which are singletons. The sample consisted of PBMCs, taken after 12 months of ibrutinib treatment. Receptor source: a human donor with chronic lymphocytic leukemia. Both conserved end residues are part of each CDR3. A D gene is named only where the DNA matches it firmly. Size tells how often a clone was seen (once, few, many) or the class of an expanded clone, and some rows leave it out.

j_call | d_call | v_call | clone_size | cdr3_aa | cdr3_nt
TRBJ1-2 | . | TRBV14 | . | CASSSSPMALGYTF | TGTGCCAGCAGCTCAAGTCCCATGGCACTTGGCTACACCTTC
TRBJ2-7 | . | TRBV5-1 | many | CASSRSGDEQYF | TGCGCCAGCAGCCGATCGGGAGACGAGCAGTACTTC
TRBJ2-1 | . | TRBV5-1 | . | CASSRGAGVYNEQFF | TGCGCCAGCAGCCGGGGAGCGGGCGTGTACAATGAGCAGTTCTTC
TRBJ2-3 | . | TRBV27 | . | CASSLSLQTSTDTQYF | TGTGCCAGCAGTTTATCGTTACAAACTAGCACAGATACGCAGTATTTT
TRBJ1-2 | . | TRBV5-6 | few | CASRPGPGGYTF | TGTGCCAGCAGACCGGGCCCCGGAGGCTACACCTTC
TRBJ1-5 | . | TRBV30 | . | CAWSVSGLGNQPQHF | TGTGCCTGGAGTGTATCGGGGCTCGGCAATCAGCCCCAGCATTTT
TRBJ1-4 | . | TRBV28 | many | CASSQHGVGNEKLFF | TGTGCCAGCAGCCAGCACGGGGTCGGGAATGAAAAACTGTTTTTT
TRBJ1-5 | TRBD1 | TRBV28 | . | CATHRGSEQPQHF | TGTGCCACCCACAGGGGGTCGGAACAGCCCCAGCATTTT
TRBJ2-7 | TRBD2 | TRBV2 | . | CASSEGLASTYEQYF | TGTGCCAGCAGCGAAGGACTAGCAAGTACCTACGAGCAGTACTTC
TRBJ1-5 | TRBD1 | TRBV6-1 | few | CASTPQGGQPQHF | TGTGCCAGCACCCCCCAGGGGGGTCAGCCCCAGCATTTT
TRBJ2-1 | . | TRBV30 | . | CAWSRAGAVGFDEQFF | TGTGCCTGGAGTCGAGCCGGGGCCGTCGGATTCGATGAGCAGTTCTTC
TRBJ2-1 | . | TRBV9 | few | CASSVGGSWYNEQFF | TGTGCCAGCAGCGTAGGTGGGAGCTGGTACAATGAGCAGTTCTTC
TRBJ2-7 | . | TRBV18 | . | CASSLWGTSYEQYF | TGTGCCAGCTCACTTTGGGGGACCTCCTACGAGCAGTACTTC
TRBJ2-1 | TRBD2 | TRBV9 | . | CASSAHSGLAGPEQFF | TGTGCCAGCAGCGCCCACTCGGGACTAGCGGGACCTGAGCAGTTCTTC
TRBJ2-7 | . | TRBV18 | . | CASSPPNTGRRGYEQYF | TGTGCCAGCTCACCACCGAATACCGGGAGACGTGGTTACGAGCAGTACTTC
TRBJ1-2 | . | TRBV6-6 | . | CASSYVEDIGNGYTF | TGTGCCAGCAGTTATGTGGAGGACATTGGAAATGGCTACACCTTC
TRBJ2-7 | TRBD2 | TRBV5-6 | . | CASSSRLAGVYEQYF | TGTGCCAGCAGCTCGAGACTAGCGGGAGTCTACGAGCAGTACTTC
TRBJ2-1 | TRBD2 | TRBV5-1 | . | CASIGTSGRGSYNEQFF | TGCGCCAGCATCGGGACTAGCGGGAGGGGGTCCTACAATGAGCAGTTCTTC
TRBJ1-5 | TRBD1 | TRBV30 | . | CACGQGTSQPQHF | TGTGCCTGTGGACAGGGGACCTCTCAGCCCCAGCATTTT
TRBJ2-3 | TRBD1 | TRBV10-3 | many | CASSYWGQGNADTQYF | TGTGCCAGCAGTTACTGGGGACAGGGGAACGCAGATACGCAGTATTTT
TRBJ2-3 | . | TRBV9 | . | CASSAGEGPRGRDTQYF | TGTGCCAGCAGCGCTGGAGAGGGGCCTAGGGGTAGAGATACGCAGTATTTT
TRBJ1-2 | . | TRBV6-1 | . | CASSEAYGYTF | TGTGCCAGCAGTGAAGCCTATGGCTACACCTTC
TRBJ2-3 | TRBD1 | TRBV19 | . | CASSTRTGGITDTQYF | TGTGCCAGTAGTACCCGGACAGGGGGCATCACAGATACGCAGTATTTT
TRBJ1-6 | . | TRBV18 | many | CASSPPIDNSPLHF | TGTGCCAGCTCACCACCGATAGATAATTCACCCCTCCACTTT
TRBJ2-3 | . | TRBV4-1 | . | CASSQGGRVGTDTQYF | TGCGCCAGCAGCCAAGGTGGGCGGGTCGGGACAGATACGCAGTATTTT
TRBJ2-1 | . | TRBV28 | . | CASSFEMQYNEQFF | TGTGCCAGCAGTTTTGAGATGCAATACAATGAGCAGTTCTTC
TRBJ1-1 | TRBD1 | TRBV20-1 | once | CTPGGPTEAFF | TGCACCCCAGGGGGCCCCACTGAAGCTTTCTTT
TRBJ1-5 | . | TRBV28 | . | CASNSAGKDQPQHF | TGTGCCAGCAACTCCGCAGGGAAGGATCAGCCCCAGCATTTT
TRBJ2-7 | TRBD1 | TRBV5-1 | . | CASSLTGTGTYEQYF | TGCGCCAGCAGCTTGACCGGGACAGGGACCTACGAGCAGTACTTC
TRBJ2-6 | TRBD1 | TRBV7-2 | . | CASSRRGQGASGANVLTF | TGTGCCAGCAGCCGGCGCGGACAGGGGGCTTCTGGGGCCAACGTCCTGACTTTC
TRBJ2-4 | . | TRBV29-1 | . | CSVRENIQYF | TGCAGCGTCAGGGAAAACATTCAGTACTTC
TRBJ2-2 | . | TRBV5-8 | many | CASSIIGVAGELFF | TGTGCCAGCAGTATCATCGGGGTGGCCGGGGAGCTGTTTTTT
TRBJ1-6 | TRBD1 | TRBV15 | . | CATSRTGDRGNSPLHF | TGTGCCACCAGCAGAACGGGGGACAGGGGTAATTCACCCCTCCACTTT
TRBJ2-7 | . | TRBV27 | few | CASSLVGGEQYF | TGTGCCAGCAGCTTGGTGGGGGGAGAGCAGTACTTC
TRBJ2-1 | . | TRBV6-1 | . | CASSRALGNEQFF | TGTGCCAGCAGTAGGGCCTTAGGAAATGAGCAGTTCTTC
TRBJ1-2 | . | TRBV5-4 | . | CASSLAPEGYYGYTF | TGTGCCAGCAGCTTGGCCCCGGAGGGGTACTATGGCTACACCTTC
TRBJ1-4 | . | TRBV9 | . | CASSLGLSNEKLFF | TGTGCCAGCAGCCTAGGGCTCTCTAATGAAAAACTGTTTTTT
TRBJ1-4 | TRBD1 | TRBV2 | . | CASKTGSREKLFF | TGTGCCAGCAAGACAGGGTCCCGGGAAAAACTGTTTTTT
TRBJ2-3 | TRBD2 | TRBV7-9 | . | CASSSTSVGTDTQYF | TGTGCCAGCAGCTCTACTAGCGTCGGCACAGATACGCAGTATTTT
TRBJ1-1 | . | TRBV20-1 | few | CSARRRTEAFF | TGCAGTGCTAGGAGGCGGACTGAAGCTTTCTTT
TRBJ1-1 | . | TRBV6-6 | . | CASSGGGAMNTEAFF | TGTGCCAGCAGCGGAGGAGGAGCTATGAACACTGAAGCTTTCTTT
TRBJ1-5 | . | TRBV7-3 | . | CASSLTPNQPQHF | TGTGCCAGCAGCTTAACGCCCAATCAGCCCCAGCATTTT
TRBJ1-1 | TRBD1 | TRBV5-1 | . | CASSLYRQGASEAFF | TGCGCCAGCAGCCTGTATAGACAGGGGGCTTCTGAAGCTTTCTTT
TRBJ1-2 | . | TRBV5-1 | . | CASSFSRTDGYTF | TGCGCCAGCAGCTTTAGCCGGACCGATGGCTACACCTTC